Sequencing of this T cell receptor beta chain was carried out in a study of glioma-infiltrating T cells after dendritic cell vaccination. On the study more broadly: Samples are from glioblastoma patients in Phase I and II dendritic cell vaccine trials. Patients received autologous tumor lysate-pulsed dendritic cell vaccination between about 2002 and 2012.

V was pared by 6 bases and J by 9 bases, with 15 bases between. Germline V gives CDR1 MDHEN, CDR2 SYDVKM. The CDR3 runs to 14 residues. TCRB CDR3 was amplified from 2 ug genomic DNA or less. Sequenced by immunoSEQ multiplex PCR; TCRdb stores in-frame clones only, minus some. The sample shows about 64,000 clones, roughly 80% of them seen only once. The input for sequencing was blood, taken before dendritic cell vaccination. The source is a human donor with glioblastoma. The rearrangement links TRBV28 to TRBJ1-6; a weak D match, TRBD1 (6 bases). As DNA, the CDR3 is TGTGCCAGCAGCCCGGGGGGCAGGGTTTCACCCCTCCACTTT. This gives the protein CASSPGGRVSPLHF. Full variable domain (remainder filled in from reference TRBV28 and TRBJ1-6): DVKVTQSSRYLVKRTGEKVFLECVQDMDHENMFWYRQDPGLGLRLIYFSYDVKMKEKGDIPEGYSVSREKKERFSLILESASTNQTSMYLCASSPGGRVSPLHFGNGTRLTVT.